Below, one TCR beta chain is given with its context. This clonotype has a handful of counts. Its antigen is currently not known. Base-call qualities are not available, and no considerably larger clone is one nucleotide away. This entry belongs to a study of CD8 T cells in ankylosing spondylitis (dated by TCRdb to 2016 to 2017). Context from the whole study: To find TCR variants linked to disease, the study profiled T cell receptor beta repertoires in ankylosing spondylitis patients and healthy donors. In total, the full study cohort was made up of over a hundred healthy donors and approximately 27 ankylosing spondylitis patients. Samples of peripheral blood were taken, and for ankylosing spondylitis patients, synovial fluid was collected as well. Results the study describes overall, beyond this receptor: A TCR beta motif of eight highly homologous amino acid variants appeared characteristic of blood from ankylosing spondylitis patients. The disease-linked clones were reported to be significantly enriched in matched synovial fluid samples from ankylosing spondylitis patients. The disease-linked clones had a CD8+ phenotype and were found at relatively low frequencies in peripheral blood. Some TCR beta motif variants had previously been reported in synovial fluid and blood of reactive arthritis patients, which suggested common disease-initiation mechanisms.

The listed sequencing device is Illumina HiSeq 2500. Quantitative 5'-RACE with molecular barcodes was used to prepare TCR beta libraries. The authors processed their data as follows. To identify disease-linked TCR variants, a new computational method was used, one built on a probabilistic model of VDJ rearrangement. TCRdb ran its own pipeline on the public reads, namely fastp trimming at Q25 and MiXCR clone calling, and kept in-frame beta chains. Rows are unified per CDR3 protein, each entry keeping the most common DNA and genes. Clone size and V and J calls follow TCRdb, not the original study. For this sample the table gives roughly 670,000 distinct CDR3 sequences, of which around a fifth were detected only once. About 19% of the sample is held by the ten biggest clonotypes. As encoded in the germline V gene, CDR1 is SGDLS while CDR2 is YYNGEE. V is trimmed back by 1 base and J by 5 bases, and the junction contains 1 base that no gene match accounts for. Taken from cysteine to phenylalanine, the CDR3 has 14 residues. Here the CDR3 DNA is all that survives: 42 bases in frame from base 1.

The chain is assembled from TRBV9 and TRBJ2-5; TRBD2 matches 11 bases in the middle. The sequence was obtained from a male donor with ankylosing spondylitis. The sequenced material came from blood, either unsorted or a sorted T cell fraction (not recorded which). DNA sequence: TGTGCCAGCAGCGTAACTAGCGGGAGTGAGACCCAGTACTTC. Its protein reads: CASSVTSGSETQYF.